The 2 T cell receptor beta chains below come from one sample, sequenced in a study of control samples from healthy donors and cancer patients. This table comes from immunoSEQ multiplex PCR, and its TCRdb copy is limited to in-frame clones, with some not included. The repertoire holds 100,000 to 150,000 clones, with about nine tenths as singletons. Sequenced input: blood. These receptors were collected from a woman between 45 and 60 years old in good health.

V and J are TRBV5-6 and TRBJ1-5, with 10 bases fitting TRBD1. The CDR3 has 16 residues. Germline V gene lookup returns CDR1 SGHDT and CDR2 YYEEEE. V gave up 4 bases and J gave up 0 bases; unmatched junction bases: 4. CDR3: CASSRDRGASNQPQHF. CDR3 in DNA: TGTGCCAGCAGCAGGGACAGGGGTGCTAGCAATCAGCCCCAGCATTTT.

The count of this clone is one. The gene calls are TRBV27 and TRBJ2-7; 12 nucleotides agree with TRBD2. CDR3 length: 15 residues. Germline assignment: CDR1 MNHEY and CDR2 SMNVEV (reference sequence). V was pared by 3 bases and J by 4 bases, with 4 bases of the junction left unmatched. CDR3 nucleotide sequence: TGTGCCAGCAGTTTTTCTAGCGGGAGGGTGTACGAGCAGTACTTC. As protein: CASSFSSGRVYEQYF.